These 26 T cell receptor beta chains share one sample of origin, sequenced in a study of vaccination and CD4 T cells after COVID-19. The Oncomine TCR Beta short-read assay sequenced DNA from cultured CD4+ T cells. TCRdb recomputed calls from the PCR reads with MiXCR, one row per CDR3 protein. This table holds fewer than 15,000 distinct CDR3 sequences, under 55% found once. Antigen specificity for these receptors is unknown. As to treatment: roughly 10-day PBMC culture with coronavirus spike peptide pools or control peptides (ViraFEST assay). The sequencing here drew on CD4+ T cells from blood, cultured in vitro, taken after SARS-CoV-2 vaccination. The source is a human donor who had recovered from COVID-19.

This clonotype counts as medium-sized (0.01 to 0.1%). The chain combines TRBV6-1 with TRBJ1-1; 10 nucleotides agree with TRBD1. The CDR3 extends over 17 amino acids. Germline CDR1 reads MNHNS; CDR2 reads SASEGT. Trimming cost V 4 bases and J 0 bases; bases outside gene matches: 8. CDR3 sequence: CASSAVGQGYVNTEAFF. CDR3 bases: TGTGCCAGCAGTGCCGTGGGACAGGGGTATGTGAACACTGAAGCTTTCTTT.

The J gene is TRBJ1-5, the V gene TRBV12-3 or TRBV12-4, with D perhaps TRBD1 (6 bases). The CDR3 is made up of 14 amino acids. The V gene lost 2 bases and the J gene lost 5 bases, with 10 bases spanning the gap. The CDR3 sequence: CASSLKGVDQPQHF. In nucleotides, the CDR3 is TGTGCCAGCAGTTTAAAGGGGGTAGATCAGCCCCAGCATTTT.

The CDR3 spells CASSRGLADTYEQYF. The CDR3 DNA sequence: TGTGCCAGCAGTAGGGGACTAGCGGATACCTACGAGCAGTACTTC. V gene TRBV6-1 combines with J gene TRBJ2-7; TRBD2 agrees at 11 bases. Losses at the gene ends were 5 bases for V and 2 bases for J; bases not matched to a gene: 5. CDR1 and CDR2 from the germline V gene are MNHNS and SASEGT. The CDR3 length is 15 residues.

This chain uses TRBV4-3 with TRBJ2-3, with 12 bases fitting TRBD2. The V gene end was trimmed by 3 bases and the J gene end by 4 bases; junction bases not matched to a gene: 5. The CDR3 is made up of 16 amino acids. Germline lookup yields CDR1 LGHNA and CDR2 YSLEER. CDR3 sequence: CASSHKLAGGADTQYF. Written as DNA, the CDR3 is TGCGCCAGCAGCCACAAACTAGCGGGAGGCGCAGATACGCAGTATTTT.

The chain recombines TRBV20-1 with TRBJ2-5; maybe TRBD2 (6 bases). This CDR3 contains 13 residues. Trimming removed 2 bases from V and 4 bases from J, with 11 bases in between. The germline CDR1 and CDR2 sequences are DFQATT and SNEGSKA (reference sequence). CDR3 residues: CSARSEGPETQYF. CDR3 nucleotides: TGCAGTGCTAGATCGGAGGGGCCAGAGACCCAGTACTTC.

V and J are TRBV7-9 and TRBJ2-2; 8 bases match TRBD2. The germline CDR1 and CDR2 sequences are SEHNR and FQNEAQ (reference sequence). V dropped 2 bases and J dropped 4; count of bases not matched to a gene: 15. The CDR3 is 19 amino acids. CDR3 bases: TGTGCCAGCAGCTTATCGTCTCTGGCGGGAGGTTTTACCACCGGGGAGCTGTTTTTT. Translating it yields CASSLSSLAGGFTTGELFF.

The chain links TRBV12-3 or TRBV12-4 to TRBJ1-5; 7 bases match TRBD1. V trimming: 5 bases; J trimming: 3 bases; junction bases outside the gene matches: 7. The CDR3 loop spans 15 amino acids. CDR3 protein: CASSPRQGNNQPQHF. The CDR3 DNA reads as TGTGCCAGCAGTCCAAGACAGGGAAACAATCAGCCCCAGCATTTT.

V usage is TRBV7-9 and J usage is TRBJ1-4; the match to TRBD1 covers 9 bases. The CDR3 is 14 amino acids. The germline V gene encodes CDR1 SEHNR and CDR2 FQNEAQ (reference sequence). V lost 5 bases and J lost 8; bases outside the gene matches: 6. This CDR3 is CASSETGGREKLFF. The CDR3 DNA reads TGTGCCAGCAGCGAGACAGGGGGTCGGGAAAAACTGTTTTTT.

This clonotype was counted a few times. The V call is TRBV30, the J call TRBJ1-4; D not resolved. The length of the CDR3 is 12 residues. Deletions cut 2 bases from V and 6 bases from J, with 7 bases between. The V gene's germline CDR1 is GTSNPN and CDR2 SVGIG (reference sequence). The CDR3 loop is CAWSSRDEKLFF. The CDR3 DNA sequence: TGTGCCTGGAGTTCGAGGGATGAAAAACTGTTTTTT.

This clonotype has more than one count but fewer than ten. The chain employs TRBV20-1 and TRBJ2-7; TRBD1 matches 7 bases. With 5 bases clipped from V and 4 bases from J, the junction kept 11 bases outside the gene matches. The CDR3 length is 14 residues. Germline lookup yields CDR1 DFQATT and CDR2 SNEGSKA (reference sequence). CDR3 DNA: TGCAGTGCTCCTCGAAACGACAGGGTATACGAGCAGTACTTC. Protein product: CSAPRNDRVYEQYF.

This chain uses TRBV7-2 with TRBJ1-2; no firm D call. The ends were cut back, 0 bases at V and 5 bases at J, with 10 bases in the middle. The CDR3 is made up of 14 amino acids. Germline V gene data show CDR1 as SGHTA and CDR2 as FQGNSA. The CDR3 bases are TGTGCCAGCAGCTTAGCTGGCGGGATATATGGCTACACCTTC. Encoded protein: CASSLAGGIYGYTF.

The V and J genes are TRBV19 and TRBJ2-6, with 7 bases lining up with TRBD2. This CDR3 has 16 residues. V was pared by 1 base and J by 4 bases, with 4 bases of the junction left unmatched. CDR1 is LNHDA, CDR2 SQIVND, per germline (reference sequence). In DNA form, the CDR3 reads TGTGCCAGTAGTATAGTGGGAGGGTTCGGGGCCAACGTCCTGACTTTC. It translates to CASSIVGGFGANVLTF.

This sequence joins TRBV7-8 and TRBJ1-5; no clear D gene. Trimming removed 7 bases from V and 8 bases from J, with 15 bases in between. Germline CDR1 is SGHVS and CDR2 is FQNEAQ. The CDR3 loop spans 13 amino acids. In DNA, the CDR3 is TGTGCCAGCACCAACACCGGCGATAAGCCCCAGCATTTT. It codes for CASTNTGDKPQHF. The variable domain in full, completed from reference TRBV7-8 and TRBJ1-5, reads GAGVSQSPRYKVAKRGQDVALRCDPISGHVSLFWYQQALGQGPEFLTYFQNEAQLDKSGLPSDRFFAERPEGSVSTLKIQRTQQEDSAVYLCASTNTGDKPQHFGDGTRLSIL.

The V gene is TRBV7-9, the J gene TRBJ2-1, with 16 positions matching TRBD2. The germline V gene has CDR1 SEHNR and CDR2 FQNEAQ (reference sequence). The CDR3 is 17 amino acids. J was trimmed by 8 bases and V by 5 bases; bases with no gene match: 9. For the CDR3, the DNA is TGTGCCAGCAGCGACTTGGGGACTAGCGGGAGGGTCGATGAGCAGTTCTTC. Residues: CASSDLGTSGRVDEQFF.

This clonotype was seen a few times. The chain uses TRBV27 and TRBJ1-6, with TRBD1 matching over 8 bases. Per germline, CDR1 MNHEY and CDR2 SMNVEV (reference sequence). Trimming took 1 base from V and 8 from J; bases not matched to a gene: 4. This CDR3 has 15 amino acids. DNA of the CDR3: TGTGCCAGCAGTTTATACAGGGGGAAGGATTCACCCCTCCACTTT. Protein: CASSLYRGKDSPLHF.

The chain couples TRBV5-8 to TRBJ1-1; possibly TRBD1 for D (6 bases). Trimming removed 1 base from V and 11 bases from J, with 24 bases in between. This CDR3 comprises 16 residues. CDR1 SGHTS and CDR2 YDEGEE come from the germline V gene. For the CDR3, the DNA is TGTGCCAGCAGCTTGTTTCTGCTGGGACACTCGCTTAGGGCTTTCTTT. This sequence encodes CASSLFLLGHSLRAFF.

This clonotype was counted only a few times. The chain has TRBV2 and TRBJ2-3, with D unresolved. Germline V gene data show CDR1 as SNHLY and CDR2 as FYNNEI. The CDR3 contains 15 residues. V lost 7 bases to trimming and J lost 4 bases, with 18 bases between them. The CDR3 bases are TGTGCCAGCACTTTCGATCGACTCCTGGCAGATACGCAGTATTTT. Translated: CASTFDRLLADTQYF.

The CDR3: CASRRTGVGYTF. In DNA form, the CDR3 reads TGTGCCAGTAGGCGGACAGGGGTCGGCTACACCTTC. V and J are TRBV19 and TRBJ1-2, with 9 bases identical to TRBD1. Germline V gene lookup returns CDR1 LNHDA and CDR2 SQIVND (reference sequence). The CDR3 spans 12 residues. Trimming removed 6 bases from V and 8 bases from J; junction bases left unmatched: 4.

The chain carries TRBV7-2 and TRBJ2-7, with D perhaps TRBD2 (5 bases). V shed 3 bases and J shed 5 bases, with 11 bases lying between them. The CDR3 totals 13 residues. Germline assignment: CDR1 SGHTA and CDR2 FQGNSA. The CDR3 region is CASSLIRENEQYF. CDR3 DNA sequence: TGTGCCAGCAGCTTGATCCGGGAAAACGAGCAGTACTTC.

The gene calls are TRBV10-2 and TRBJ2-5; D not certain. Germline CDR1 WSHSY, CDR2 SAAADI. With 7 bases removed from V and 0 bases from J, the gap between germline ends came to 15 bases. The CDR3 has 15 amino acids. The CDR3 DNA is TGCGCCAGCACACACTCGGTGGCAAACCAAGAGACCCAGTACTTC. Translating gives CASTHSVANQETQYF.

The rearrangement links TRBV2 to TRBJ2-7; TRBD1 matches 8 bases. V gave up 4 bases and J gave up 0 bases; unmatched junction bases: 2. This CDR3 contains 14 residues. Germline CDR1 and CDR2: SNHLY and FYNNEI. Written as DNA, the CDR3 is TGTGCCAGCAGTGGGGGACAGGTCTCCTACGAGCAGTACTTC. This sequence encodes CASSGGQVSYEQYF.

This clonotype came up a few times. V usage is TRBV20-1 and J usage is TRBJ2-7; 11 nucleotides align to TRBD1. The V gene end was trimmed by 6 bases and the J gene end by 3 bases; junction bases not matched to a gene: 7. This CDR3 is built from 14 residues. The V gene's germline CDR1 is DFQATT and CDR2 SNEGSKA (reference sequence). In DNA form, the CDR3 reads TGCAGTGCCGACGCCGGGACAGGGGGCTACGAGCAGTACTTC. Protein product: CSADAGTGGYEQYF.

The chain couples TRBV7-2 to TRBJ2-7; possibly TRBD2 for D (6 bases). This CDR3 spans 15 amino acids. Between the trimmed V and J ends, which lost 4 bases and 0 bases, there was a span of 13 bases. Per the germline V gene, CDR1 is SGHTA and CDR2 is FQGNSA. The CDR3 protein is CASSSSGLSSYEQYF. In nucleotides, the CDR3 is TGTGCCAGCAGCTCAAGCGGGTTGAGCTCCTACGAGCAGTACTTC.

This clonotype has a single count. The rearrangement joins TRBV30 to TRBJ2-3, with 7 bases matching TRBD2. The CDR3 totals 15 residues. The junction had 7 bases not matched to a gene; V was cut back by 2 bases and J by 2 bases. In germline, CDR1 is GTSNPN, CDR2 SVGIG (reference sequence). The CDR3 coding sequence is TGTGCCTGGAGTCACGGCGGGAGAGACACAGATACGCAGTATTTT. The encoded protein is CAWSHGGRDTDTQYF.

The V call is TRBV12-5, the J call TRBJ2-1; no reliable D call. There are 17 residues in the CDR3. Trimming left V 0 bases short and J 6 bases short, with 18 bases between. In germline, CDR1 is LGHNT, CDR2 FRNRAP. This CDR3 is CASGLVLRALSLNEQFF. DNA of the CDR3: TGTGCTAGTGGTTTGGTACTTCGTGCATTATCCCTCAATGAGCAGTTCTTC.

This clonotype was observed a handful of times. The chain recombines TRBV7-9 with TRBJ2-1; 7 nucleotides match TRBD2. This CDR3 has 16 residues. Germline V gene data show CDR1 as SEHNR and CDR2 as FQNEAQ (reference sequence). The junction had 11 bases not matched to a gene; V was cut back by 1 base and J by 8 bases. For the CDR3, the DNA is TGTGCCAGCAGCTTAGTCCCCGGACTAGGATTCGATGAGCAGTTCTTC. Residues: CASSLVPGLGFDEQFF.